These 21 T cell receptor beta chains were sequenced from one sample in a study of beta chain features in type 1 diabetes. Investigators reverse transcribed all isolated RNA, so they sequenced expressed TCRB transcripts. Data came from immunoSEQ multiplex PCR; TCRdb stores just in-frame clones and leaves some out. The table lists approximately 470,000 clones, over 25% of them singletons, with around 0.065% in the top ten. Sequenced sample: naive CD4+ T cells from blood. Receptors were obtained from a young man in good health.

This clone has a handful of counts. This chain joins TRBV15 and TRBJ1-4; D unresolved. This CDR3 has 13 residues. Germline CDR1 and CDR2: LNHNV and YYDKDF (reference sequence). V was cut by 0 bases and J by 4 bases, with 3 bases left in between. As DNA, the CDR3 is TGTGCCACCAGCAGAGATAGTAATGAAAAACTGTTTTTT. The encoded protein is CATSRDSNEKLFF.

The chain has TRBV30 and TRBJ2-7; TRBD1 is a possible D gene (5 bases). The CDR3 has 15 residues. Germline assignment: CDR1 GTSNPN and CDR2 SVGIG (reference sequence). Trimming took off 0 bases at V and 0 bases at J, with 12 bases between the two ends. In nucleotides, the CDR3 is TGTGCCTGGAGTGTAACAGGTACTCTCTCCTACGAGCAGTACTTC. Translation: CAWSVTGTLSYEQYF.

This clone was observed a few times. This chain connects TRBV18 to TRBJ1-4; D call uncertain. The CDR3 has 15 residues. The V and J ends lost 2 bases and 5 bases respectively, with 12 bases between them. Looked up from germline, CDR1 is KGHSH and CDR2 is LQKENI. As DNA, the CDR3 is TGTGCCAGCTCACCAGGTCAGGCCGGGAATGAAAAACTGTTTTTT. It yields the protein CASSPGQAGNEKLFF.

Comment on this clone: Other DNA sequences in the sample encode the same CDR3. In nucleotides, the CDR3 is TGCAGCGTTGGGGACAGGGGCTATGGCTACACCTTC. As protein: CSVGDRGYGYTF. The chain is built from TRBV29-1 and TRBJ1-2; TRBD1 matches 10 bases. The CDR3 runs 12 residues. Per germline, CDR1 SQVTM and CDR2 ANQGSEA. V lost 4 bases and J lost 4; bases outside the gene matches: 0.

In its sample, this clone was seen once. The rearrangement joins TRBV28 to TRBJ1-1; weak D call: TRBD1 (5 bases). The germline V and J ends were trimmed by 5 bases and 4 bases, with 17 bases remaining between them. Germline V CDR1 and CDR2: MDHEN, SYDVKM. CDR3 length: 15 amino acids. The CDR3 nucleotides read TGTGCCAGCAGTCTTCCGGGGGGTTTGCGCACTGAAGCTTTCTTT. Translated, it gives CASSLPGGLRTEAFF.

The CDR3 coding sequence is TGTGCCACCAGCAGAGAAGGCGGGAGGACAGATACGCAGTATTTT. Encoded protein: CATSREGGRTDTQYF. The V and J genes are TRBV15 and TRBJ2-3; 8 bases match TRBD2. The CDR3 has 15 residues. J lost 3 bases, V lost 0 bases, and 2 bases had no gene match. Germline V lookup: CDR1 LNHNV, CDR2 YYDKDF (reference sequence).

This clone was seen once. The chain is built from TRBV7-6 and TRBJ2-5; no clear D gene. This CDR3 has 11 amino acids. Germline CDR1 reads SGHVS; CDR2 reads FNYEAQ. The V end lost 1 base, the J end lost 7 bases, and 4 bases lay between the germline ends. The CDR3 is CASSLDGTQYF. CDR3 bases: TGTGCCAGCAGCTTAGATGGGACCCAGTACTTC.

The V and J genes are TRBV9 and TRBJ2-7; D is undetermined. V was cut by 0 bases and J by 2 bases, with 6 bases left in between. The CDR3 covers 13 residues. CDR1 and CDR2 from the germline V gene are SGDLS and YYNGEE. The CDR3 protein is CASSVAQAYEQYF. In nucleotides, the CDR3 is TGTGCCAGCAGCGTAGCTCAGGCCTACGAGCAGTACTTC. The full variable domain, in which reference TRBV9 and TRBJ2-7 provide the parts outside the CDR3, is DSGVTQTPKHLITATGQRVTLRCSPRSGDLSVYWYQQSLDQGLQFLIQYYNGEERAKGNILERFSAQQFPDLHSELNLSSLELGDSALYFCASSVAQAYEQYFGPGTRLTVT.

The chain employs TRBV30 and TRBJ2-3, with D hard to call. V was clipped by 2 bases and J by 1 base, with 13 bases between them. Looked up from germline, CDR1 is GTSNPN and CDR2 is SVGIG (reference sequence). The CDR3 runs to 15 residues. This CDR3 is CAWSQPRGGTDTQYF. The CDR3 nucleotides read TGTGCCTGGAGTCAGCCGCGAGGAGGCACAGATACGCAGTATTTT.

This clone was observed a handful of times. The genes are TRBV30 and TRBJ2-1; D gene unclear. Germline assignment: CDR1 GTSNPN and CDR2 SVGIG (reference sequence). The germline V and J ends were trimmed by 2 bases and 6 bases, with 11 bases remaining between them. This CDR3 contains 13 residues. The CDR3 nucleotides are TGTGCCTGGAGTAGGGTGTCCGGCAATGAGCAGTTCTTC. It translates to CAWSRVSGNEQFF.

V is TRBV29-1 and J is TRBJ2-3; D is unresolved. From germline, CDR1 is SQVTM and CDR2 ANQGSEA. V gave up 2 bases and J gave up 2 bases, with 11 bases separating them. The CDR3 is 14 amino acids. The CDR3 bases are TGCAGCGTTGAAAGGGAAACCGCCACAGATACGCAGTATTTT. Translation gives CSVERETATDTQYF.

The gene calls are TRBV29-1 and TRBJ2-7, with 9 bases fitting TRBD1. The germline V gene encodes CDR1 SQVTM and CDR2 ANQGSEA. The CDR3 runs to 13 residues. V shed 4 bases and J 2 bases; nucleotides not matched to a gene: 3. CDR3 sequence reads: CSVAGQGAYEQYF. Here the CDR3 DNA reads TGCAGCGTTGCGGGACAGGGAGCCTACGAGCAGTACTTC.

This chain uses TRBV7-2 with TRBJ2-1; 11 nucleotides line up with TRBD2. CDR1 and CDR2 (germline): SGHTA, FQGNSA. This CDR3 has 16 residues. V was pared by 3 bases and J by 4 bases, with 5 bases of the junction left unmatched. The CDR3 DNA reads TGTGCCAGCAGCTTGCGGGGACTAGCGGAGTACAATGAGCAGTTCTTC. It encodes CASSLRGLAEYNEQFF.

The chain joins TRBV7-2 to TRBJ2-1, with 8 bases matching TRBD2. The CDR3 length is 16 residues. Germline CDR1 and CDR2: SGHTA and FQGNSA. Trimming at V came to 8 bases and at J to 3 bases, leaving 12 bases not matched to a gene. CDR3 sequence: CASLLSGSRLYNEQFF. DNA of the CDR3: TGTGCCAGCCTCTTAAGCGGGAGTAGACTCTACAATGAGCAGTTCTTC. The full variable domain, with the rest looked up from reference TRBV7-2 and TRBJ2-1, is GAGVSQSPSNKVTEKGKDVELRCDPISGHTALYWYRQSLGQGLEFLIYFQGNSAPDKSGLPSDRFSAERTGGSVSTLTIQRTQQEDSAVYLCASLLSGSRLYNEQFFGPGTRLTVL.

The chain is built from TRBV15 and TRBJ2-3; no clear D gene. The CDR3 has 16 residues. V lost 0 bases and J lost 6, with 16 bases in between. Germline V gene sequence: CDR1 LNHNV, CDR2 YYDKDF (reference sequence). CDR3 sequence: CATSREVGLVVDTQYF. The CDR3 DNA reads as TGTGCCACCAGCAGAGAGGTCGGGCTAGTCGTGGATACGCAGTATTTT.

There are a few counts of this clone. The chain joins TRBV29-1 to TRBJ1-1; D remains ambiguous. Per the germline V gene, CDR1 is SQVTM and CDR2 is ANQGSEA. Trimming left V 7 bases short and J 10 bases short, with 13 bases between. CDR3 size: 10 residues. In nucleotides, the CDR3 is TGCAGCGGCTTGGCGGAAGGAGCTTTCTTT. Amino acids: CSGLAEGAFF.

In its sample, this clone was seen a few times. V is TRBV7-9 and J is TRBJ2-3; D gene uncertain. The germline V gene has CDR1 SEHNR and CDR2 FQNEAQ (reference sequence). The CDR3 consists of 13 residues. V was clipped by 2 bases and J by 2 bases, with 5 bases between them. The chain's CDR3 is CASSLSTTDTQYF. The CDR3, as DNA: TGTGCCAGCAGCTTAAGTACCACAGATACGCAGTATTTT.

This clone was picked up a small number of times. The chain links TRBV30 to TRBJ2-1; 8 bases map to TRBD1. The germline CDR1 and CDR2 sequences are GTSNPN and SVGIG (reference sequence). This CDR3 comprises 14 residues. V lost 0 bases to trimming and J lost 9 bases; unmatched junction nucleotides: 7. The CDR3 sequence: CAWSVGQGHVEQFF. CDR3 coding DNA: TGTGCCTGGAGTGTTGGACAGGGCCACGTTGAGCAGTTCTTC.

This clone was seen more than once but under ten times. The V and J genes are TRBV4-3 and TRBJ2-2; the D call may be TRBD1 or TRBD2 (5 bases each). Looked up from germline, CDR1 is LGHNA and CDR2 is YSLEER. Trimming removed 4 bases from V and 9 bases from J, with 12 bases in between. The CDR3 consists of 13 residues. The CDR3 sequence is CASSRIRDRELFF. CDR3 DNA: TGCGCCAGCAGCCGCATCAGGGACCGGGAGCTGTTTTTT.

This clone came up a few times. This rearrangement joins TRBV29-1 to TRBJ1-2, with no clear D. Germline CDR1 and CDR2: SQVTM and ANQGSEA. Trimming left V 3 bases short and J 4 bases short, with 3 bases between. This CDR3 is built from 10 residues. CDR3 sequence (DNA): TGCAGCGTTGACGGCTATGGCTACACCTTC. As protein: CSVDGYGYTF. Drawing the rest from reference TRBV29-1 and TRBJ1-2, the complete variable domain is SAVISQKPSRDICQRGTSLTIQCQVDSQVTMMFWYRQQPGQSLTLIATANQGSEATYESGFVIDKFPISRPNLTFSTLTVSNMSPEDSSIYLCSVDGYGYTFGSGTRLTVV.

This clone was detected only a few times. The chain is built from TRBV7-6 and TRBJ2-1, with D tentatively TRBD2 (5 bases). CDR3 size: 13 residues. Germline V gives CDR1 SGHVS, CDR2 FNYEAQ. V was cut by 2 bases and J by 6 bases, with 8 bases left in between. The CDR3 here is CASSLSGGNEQFF. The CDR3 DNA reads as TGTGCCAGCAGCTTAAGTGGAGGCAATGAGCAGTTCTTC. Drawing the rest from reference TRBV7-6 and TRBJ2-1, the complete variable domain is GAGVSQSPRYKVTKRGQDVALRCDPISGHVSLYWYRQALGQGPEFLTYFNYEAQQDKSGLPNDRFSAERPEGSISTLTIQRTEQRDSAMYRCASSLSGGNEQFFGPGTRLTVL.